These 3 T cell receptor beta chains were sequenced from one sample in a study of early T cells in non-severe SARS-CoV-2 infection. Via MiXCR, TCRdb re-called the 5' RACE reads, giving one row per CDR3 protein. The table includes 25,000 to 35,000 distinct CDR3 sequences, around 4.4% detected once. The specimen sequenced was whole blood. The receptors come from an adult who was a healthcare worker with PCR-confirmed SARS-CoV-2 infection or an uninfected control (not recorded which).

This clonotype has a handful of counts. The V call is TRBV6-2 or TRBV6-3, the J call TRBJ2-7; the D gene is possibly TRBD1 (5 bases). In germline, CDR1 is MNHEY, CDR2 SVGEGT. The CDR3 covers 15 residues. Trimming stripped 7 bases from V and 3 bases from J, with 19 bases between. The CDR3 nucleotides read TGTGCCAGCACCGCCCGTGGGGCTGCGCACTACGAGCAGTACTTC. Translated: CASTARGAAHYEQYF.

This clonotype was counted many times. The chain uses TRBV4-3 and TRBJ1-1; the D is unclear. The CDR3 length is 14 residues. V was cut by 4 bases and J by 0 bases, with 9 bases left in between. CDR1 and CDR2 (germline): LGHNA, YSLEER. This chain's CDR3 is CASSPGLLNTEAFF. The CDR3, as DNA: TGCGCCAGCAGCCCAGGACTGCTGAACACTGAAGCTTTCTTT.

This clonotype was counted at least ten times. J is TRBJ1-1 and V is TRBV29-1, with D tentatively TRBD1 (5 bases). CDR1 and CDR2 from the germline V gene are SQVTM and ANQGSEA. Deletions cut 4 bases from V and 0 bases from J, with 9 bases between. The CDR3 is 13 residues long. Here the CDR3 DNA reads TGCAGCGTTGTTCAGGGCGTGAACACTGAAGCTTTCTTT. Amino acid sequence: CSVVQGVNTEAFF. Full variable domain (outside the CDR3, taken from reference TRBV29-1 and TRBJ1-1): SAVISQKPSRDICQRGTSLTIQCQVDSQVTMMFWYRQQPGQSLTLIATANQGSEATYESGFVIDKFPISRPNLTFSTLTVSNMSPEDSSIYLCSVVQGVNTEAFFGQGTRLTVV.